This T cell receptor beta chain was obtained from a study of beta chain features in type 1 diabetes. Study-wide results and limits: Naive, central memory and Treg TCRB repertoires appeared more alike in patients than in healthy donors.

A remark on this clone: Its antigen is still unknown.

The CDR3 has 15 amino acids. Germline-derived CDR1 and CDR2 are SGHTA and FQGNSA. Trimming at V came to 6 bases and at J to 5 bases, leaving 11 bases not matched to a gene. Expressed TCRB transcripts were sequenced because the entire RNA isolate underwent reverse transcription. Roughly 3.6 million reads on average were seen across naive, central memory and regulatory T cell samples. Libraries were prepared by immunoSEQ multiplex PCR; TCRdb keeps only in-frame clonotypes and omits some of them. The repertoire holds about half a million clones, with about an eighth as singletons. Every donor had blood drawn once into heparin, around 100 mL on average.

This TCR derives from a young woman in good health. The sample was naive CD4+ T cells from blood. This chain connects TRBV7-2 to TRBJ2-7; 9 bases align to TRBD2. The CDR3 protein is CASRPYLAGWDEQYF. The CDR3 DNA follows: TGTGCCAGCAGGCCCTATCTAGCGGGATGGGACGAGCAGTACTTC.